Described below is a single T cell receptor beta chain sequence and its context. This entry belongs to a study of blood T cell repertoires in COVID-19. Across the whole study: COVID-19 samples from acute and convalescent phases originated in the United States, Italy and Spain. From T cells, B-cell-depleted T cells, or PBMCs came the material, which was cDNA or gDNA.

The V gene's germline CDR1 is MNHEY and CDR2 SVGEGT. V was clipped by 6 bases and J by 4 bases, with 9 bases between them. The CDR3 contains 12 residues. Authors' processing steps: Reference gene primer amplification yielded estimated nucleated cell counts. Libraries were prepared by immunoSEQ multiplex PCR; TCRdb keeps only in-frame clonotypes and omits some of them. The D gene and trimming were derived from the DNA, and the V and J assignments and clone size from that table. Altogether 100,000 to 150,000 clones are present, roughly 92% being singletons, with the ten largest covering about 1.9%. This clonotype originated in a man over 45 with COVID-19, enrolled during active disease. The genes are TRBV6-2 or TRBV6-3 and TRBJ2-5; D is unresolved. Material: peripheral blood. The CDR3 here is CASSPLRETQYF. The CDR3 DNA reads TGTGCCAGCAGCCCGTTGCGAGAGACCCAGTACTTC.